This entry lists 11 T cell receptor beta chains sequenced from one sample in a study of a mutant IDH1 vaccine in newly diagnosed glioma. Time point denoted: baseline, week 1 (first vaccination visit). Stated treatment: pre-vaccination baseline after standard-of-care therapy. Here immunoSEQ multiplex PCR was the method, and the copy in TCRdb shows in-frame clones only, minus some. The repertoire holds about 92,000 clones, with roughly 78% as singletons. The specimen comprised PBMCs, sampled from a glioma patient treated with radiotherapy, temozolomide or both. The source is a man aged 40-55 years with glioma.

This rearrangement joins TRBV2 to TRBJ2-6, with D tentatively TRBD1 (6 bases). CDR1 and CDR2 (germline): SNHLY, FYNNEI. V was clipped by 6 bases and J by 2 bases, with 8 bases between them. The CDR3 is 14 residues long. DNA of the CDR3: TGTGCCAGCAGGCAGGGGCCTGGGGCCAACGTCCTGACTTTC. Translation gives CASRQGPGANVLTF.

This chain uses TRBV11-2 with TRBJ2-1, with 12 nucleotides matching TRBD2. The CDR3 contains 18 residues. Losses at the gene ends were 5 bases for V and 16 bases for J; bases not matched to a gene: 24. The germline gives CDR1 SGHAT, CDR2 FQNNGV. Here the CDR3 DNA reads TGTGCCAGCAGCCGAGCATTTTCAAGACTAGCGGGGGCGGGAGCATCCTTCTTC. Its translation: CASSRAFSRLAGAGASFF.

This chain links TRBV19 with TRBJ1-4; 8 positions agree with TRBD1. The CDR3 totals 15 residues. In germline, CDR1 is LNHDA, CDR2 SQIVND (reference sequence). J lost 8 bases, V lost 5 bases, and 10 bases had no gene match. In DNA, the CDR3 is TGTGCCAGTAGTCTGACAGGGGACCATGAAGAAAAACTGTTTTTT. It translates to CASSLTGDHEEKLFF.

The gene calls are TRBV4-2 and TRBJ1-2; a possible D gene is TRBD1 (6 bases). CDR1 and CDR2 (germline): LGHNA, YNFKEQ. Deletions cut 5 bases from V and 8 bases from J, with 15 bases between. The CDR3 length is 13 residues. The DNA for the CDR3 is TGTGCCAGCAGCACACAGGGACTAGAGGGCTACACCTTC. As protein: CASSTQGLEGYTF.

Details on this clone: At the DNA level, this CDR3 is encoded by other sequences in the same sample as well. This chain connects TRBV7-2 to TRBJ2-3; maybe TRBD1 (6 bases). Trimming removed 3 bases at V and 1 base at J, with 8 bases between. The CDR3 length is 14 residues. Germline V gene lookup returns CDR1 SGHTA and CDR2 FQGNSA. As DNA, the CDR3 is TGTGCCAGCAGCTTGGCAGGGGGCACAGATACGCAGTATTTT. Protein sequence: CASSLAGGTDTQYF. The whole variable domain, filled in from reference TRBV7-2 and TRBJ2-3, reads GAGVSQSPSNKVTEKGKDVELRCDPISGHTALYWYRQSLGQGLEFLIYFQGNSAPDKSGLPSDRFSAERTGGSVSTLTIQRTQQEDSAVYLCASSLAGGTDTQYFGPGTRLTVL.

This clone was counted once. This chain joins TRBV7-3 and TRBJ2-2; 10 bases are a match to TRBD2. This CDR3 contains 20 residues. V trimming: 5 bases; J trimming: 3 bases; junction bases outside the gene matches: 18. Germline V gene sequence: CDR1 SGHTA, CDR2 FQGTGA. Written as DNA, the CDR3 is TGTGCCAGCAGCCTCCGGACACCTACTAGCGGGGCTGGTGACACCGGGGAGCTGTTTTTT. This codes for CASSLRTPTSGAGDTGELFF.

In DNA, the CDR3 is TGTGCCAGCGAGAGGGAAGGGGGCTCTGGAAACACCATATATTTT. This sequence encodes CASEREGGSGNTIYF. V and J are TRBV6-1 and TRBJ1-3, with D perhaps TRBD1 (6 bases). Trimming took 8 bases from V and 0 from J, leaving 14 bases between them. This CDR3 region has 15 residues. CDR1 is MNHNS, CDR2 SASEGT, per germline.

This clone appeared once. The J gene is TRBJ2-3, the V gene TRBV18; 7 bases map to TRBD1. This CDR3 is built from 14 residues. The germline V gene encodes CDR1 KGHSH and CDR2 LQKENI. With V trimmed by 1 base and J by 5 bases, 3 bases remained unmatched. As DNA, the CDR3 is TGTGCCAGCTCACCACAGGGGGCCGGAGATACGCAGTATTTT. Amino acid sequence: CASSPQGAGDTQYF. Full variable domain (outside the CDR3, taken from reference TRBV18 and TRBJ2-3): NAGVMQNPRHLVRRRGQEARLRCSPMKGHSHVYWYRQLPEEGLKFMVYLQKENIIDESGMPKERFSAEFPKEGPSILRIQQVVRGDSAAYFCASSPQGAGDTQYFGPGTRLTVL.

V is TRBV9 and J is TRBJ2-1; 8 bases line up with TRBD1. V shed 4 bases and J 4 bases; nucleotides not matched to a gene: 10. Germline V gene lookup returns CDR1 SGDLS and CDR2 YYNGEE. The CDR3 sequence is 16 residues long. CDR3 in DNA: TGTGCCAGCAGCCCACGGACAGGGAACGGGTACAATGAGCAGTTCTTC. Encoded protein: CASSPRTGNGYNEQFF.

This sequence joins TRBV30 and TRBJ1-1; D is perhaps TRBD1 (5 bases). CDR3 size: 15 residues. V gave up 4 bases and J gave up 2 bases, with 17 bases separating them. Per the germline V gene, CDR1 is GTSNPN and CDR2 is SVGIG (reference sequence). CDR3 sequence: CAWMGQGGFNTEAFF. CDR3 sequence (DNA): TGTGCCTGGATGGGTCAGGGTGGGTTCAACACTGAAGCTTTCTTT.

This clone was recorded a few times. DNA of the CDR3: TGTGCCAGCAGCCCTCGGGGGAACTCCTACGAGCAGTACTTC. It specifies CASSPRGNSYEQYF. The rearrangement joins TRBV9 to TRBJ2-7, with a weak D call TRBD2 (6 bases). Trimming cost V 4 bases and J 0 bases, with 11 bases left between them. CDR1 and CDR2 from the germline V gene are SGDLS and YYNGEE. This CDR3 contains 14 residues.